The rows below give T cell receptor beta chains drawn from one sample of a study of vaccination and CD4 T cells after COVID-19. The antigens of these receptors remain unknown. MiXCR, run by TCRdb on the PCR reads, gives a single entry per CDR3 protein. The profile shows 15,000 or so distinct CDR3 sequences, over 45% of them singletons. The sequencing here drew on CD4+ T cells from blood, cultured in vitro, taken before SARS-CoV-2 vaccination. The receptor set was obtained from a human donor who had recovered from COVID-19. The CDR3 runs from the conserved cysteine through the conserved F or W.

v_gene	j_gene	len	CDR3aa
TRBV5-1	TRBJ1-1	15	CASSLRATGTMKAFF
TRBV6-2/TRBV6-3	TRBJ2-5	14	CASSMHVEQETQYF
TRBV4-1	TRBJ1-2	15	CASSQVRGPKGGYTF
TRBV28	TRBJ2-3	15	CASSAPGDPTDTQYF
TRBV10-1	TRBJ2-3	14	CASSPGLAGGDQYF
TRBV7-6	TRBJ2-6	15	CASSFGDSGANVLTF
TRBV5-4	TRBJ2-5	14	CASSSGQSQETQYF
TRBV7-2	TRBJ2-3	16	CASSPRPAGVADTQYF
TRBV30	TRBJ1-1	14	CAWSVLQGDTEAFF
TRBV20-1	TRBJ2-1	15	CSAIPGTSGSNEQFF
TRBV2	TRBJ2-1	15	CASSGGTSGSNEQFF
TRBV7-3	TRBJ2-5	18	CASSSMGLAGGPLKTQYF
TRBV6-5	TRBJ1-6	14	CASSYSGGDSPLHF
TRBV28	TRBJ1-5	18	CASSLYGDRQVSNQPQHF
TRBV6-2/TRBV6-3	TRBJ2-3	14	CASGASGRTDTQYF
TRBV5-1	TRBJ2-5	15	CASSSGLAGAGTQYF
TRBV20-1	TRBJ2-3	12	CSAPDNTDTQYF
TRBV6-1	TRBJ2-7	12	CASNGQGYEQYF
TRBV18	TRBJ2-1	15	CASSPGSRSYNEQFF
TRBV19	TRBJ2-3	12	CASNGGGDTQYF
TRBV2	TRBJ1-2	14	CASRRVPSVYGYTF
TRBV6-2/TRBV6-3	TRBJ1-5	19	CASSYTWDRGFIGNQPQHF
TRBV10-3	TRBJ1-5	13	CAISEFTDQPQHF
TRBV20-1	TRBJ1-6	15	CSARKSGTGYSPLHF
TRBV7-6	TRBJ2-2	17	CASSPRGDRTNTGELFF
TRBV15	TRBJ2-6	16	CATSRDVRSGANVLTF
TRBV28	TRBJ2-5	14	CASTTSGRVETQYF
TRBV20-1	TRBJ2-6	14	CSANHGTGANVLTF
TRBV20-1	TRBJ2-7	16	CSASGTVSSVSYEQYF
TRBV25-1	TRBJ2-7	15	CASSDPRQGTYEQYF
TRBV19	TRBJ1-5	15	CASNFVGSSNQPQHF
TRBV7-6	TRBJ1-1	16	CASTMGGMSMNTEAFF
TRBV7-2	TRBJ2-5	14	CASSLAGGGKTQYF
TRBV20-1	TRBJ2-3	13	CSARDPVPDTQYF
TRBV6-1	TRBJ1-6	12	CASRQGPSPLHF
TRBV12-5	TRBJ2-1	17	CASGLTPNRDRVDEQFF
TRBV4-2	TRBJ1-1	13	CASSQWKNTEAFF
TRBV28	TRBJ2-7	12	CASREQGREQYF
TRBV6-2/TRBV6-3	TRBJ2-3	11	CASTQTDTQYF
TRBV29-1	TRBJ1-3	14	CSVGARPGGNTIYF
TRBV21-1	TRBJ2-1	16	CASSKVLAPSYNEQFF
TRBV18	TRBJ1-5	14	CASSPLGVDQPQHF
TRBV27	TRBJ2-7	11	CASSYDGEQYF
TRBV12-3/TRBV12-4	TRBJ1-5	12	CASSFSNQPQHF
TRBV19	TRBJ2-7	15	CASSPLAGGSYEQYF
TRBV6-2/TRBV6-3	TRBJ2-7	15	CASSYSTSGGGEQYF
TRBV19	TRBJ1-2	14	CASSIGARHYGYTF
TRBV12-3/TRBV12-4	TRBJ2-7	13	CASSWRGYDEQYF
TRBV7-9	TRBJ2-5	14	CASSLAGGVETQYF
TRBV20-1	TRBJ2-7	12	CSAKSGTYEQYF
TRBV20-1	TRBJ2-7	12	CSASTGAAEQYF
TRBV6-1	TRBJ1-2	14	CASSKTGANYGYTF
TRBV6-2/TRBV6-3	TRBJ1-1	14	CASSPGGGRREAFF
TRBV6-1	TRBJ1-1	15	CASRDYGTGDTEAFF
TRBV12-3/TRBV12-4	TRBJ1-6	15	CASSFVDRVNSPLHF
TRBV20-1	TRBJ1-5	13	CSARDKASQPQHF
TRBV9	TRBJ1-5	13	CASSARTNQPQHF
TRBV5-4	TRBJ2-3	15	CASSLRDRSADTQYF